The TCR beta chain described here comes from a study of blood T cells in healthy people across ages. Whole-study results and caveats: Unsorted PBMCs ruled out conclusive naive versus antigen-experienced comparison. Per million T cells, TCR beta diversity dropped roughly linearly as age increased. Changes in expanded clonotypes were possibly confounded, as the CMV status of donors was unknown.

The CDR3 spans 15 residues. Germline assignment: CDR1 MNHNY and CDR2 SVGAGI (reference sequence). Germline trimming cut 6 bases from V and 2 bases from J; bases unmatched to any gene: 8. Of note for this clonotype: Its specificity is not known.

A second PCR of roughly 6 to 12 cycles used a sample-barcoded 5' primer and a J-beta primer mix. Each CDR3 protein gets one entry after TCRdb re-called the 5' RACE reads with MiXCR. This repertoire shows 250,000 to 300,000 distinct CDR3 sequences, roughly 29% found once; its top ten account for over 25%. The clonotype comes from a woman in her sixties or seventies in good health. The V call is TRBV6-6, the J call TRBJ2-7; 9 bases fit TRBD1. The sequencing input was blood. Written as DNA, the CDR3 is TGTGCCAGCAGAAGAGACAGGGGGGTCGCCTACGAGCAGTACTTC. It specifies CASRRDRGVAYEQYF.